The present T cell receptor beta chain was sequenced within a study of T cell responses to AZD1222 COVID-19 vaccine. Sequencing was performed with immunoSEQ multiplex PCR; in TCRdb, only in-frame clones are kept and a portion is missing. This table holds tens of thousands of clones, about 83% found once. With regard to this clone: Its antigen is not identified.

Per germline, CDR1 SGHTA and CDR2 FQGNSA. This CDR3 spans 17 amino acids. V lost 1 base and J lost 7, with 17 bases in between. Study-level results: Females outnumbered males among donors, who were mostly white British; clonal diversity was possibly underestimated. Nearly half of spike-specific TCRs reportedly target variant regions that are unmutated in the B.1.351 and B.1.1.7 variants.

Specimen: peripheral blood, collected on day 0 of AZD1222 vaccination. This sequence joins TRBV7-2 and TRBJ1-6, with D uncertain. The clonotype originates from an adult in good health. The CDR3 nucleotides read TGTGCCAGCAGCTTAGGTGCGGCCCAAAGGGCGAATTCACCCCTCCACTTT. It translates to CASSLGAAQRANSPLHF.